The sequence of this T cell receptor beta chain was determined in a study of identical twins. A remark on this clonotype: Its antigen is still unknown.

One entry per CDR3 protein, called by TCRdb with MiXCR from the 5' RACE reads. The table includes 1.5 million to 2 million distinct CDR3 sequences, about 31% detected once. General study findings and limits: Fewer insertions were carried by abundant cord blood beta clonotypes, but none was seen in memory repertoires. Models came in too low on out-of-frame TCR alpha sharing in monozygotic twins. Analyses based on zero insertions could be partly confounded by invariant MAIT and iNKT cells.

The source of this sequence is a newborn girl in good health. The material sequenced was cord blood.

CDR3 region: CASTLAGALGKNIQYF. As DNA, the CDR3 is TGTGCCAGCACCCTAGCGGGAGCACTGGGCAAAAACATTCAGTACTTC. The rearrangement uses TRBV12-3 or TRBV12-4 and TRBJ2-4, with 10 bases identical to TRBD2. The CDR3 loop spans 16 amino acids. The junction had 9 bases not matched to a gene; V was cut back by 7 bases and J by 3 bases.